The 9 T cell receptor beta chains listed next were all sequenced from one sample in a study of blood T cells in healthy people across ages. Primed by a sample-barcoded 5' primer and a J-beta primer mix, a second PCR proceeded for 7 to 11 cycles. TCRdb independently ran MiXCR on the 5' RACE reads; one entry per CDR3 protein. The sample yields around 1,500,000 distinct CDR3 sequences, 28% seen once. What was sequenced was blood. The receptors come from a woman in her 30s in good health.

This clonotype has only a few counts. Relative to the germline gene, one junction end is altered; a read error may explain this. The chain has TRBV7-7 and TRBJ2-6, with D tentatively TRBD1 (5 bases). The CDR3 has 15 amino acids. The germline gives CDR1 SSHAT, CDR2 FNYEAQ (reference sequence). The CDR3 region has the DNA TGTGCCAGCAGCTTAGGTGAGGCTGGGGCCAACGTCCGGACTTTC. Translated: CASSLGEAGANVRTF.

This chain links TRBV9 with TRBJ2-3; 9 nucleotides match TRBD2. The CDR3 contains 14 residues. V shed 6 bases, J shed 5 bases, and the junction held 7 bases outside the gene matches. Per the germline V gene, CDR1 is SGDLS and CDR2 is YYNGEE. The CDR3 region is CASTNGAGGDTQYF. CDR3 DNA sequence: TGTGCCAGCACAAACGGAGCGGGGGGAGATACGCAGTATTTT.

Points on this clonotype: At one end the junction does not follow the germline gene, possibly because of a read error. The chain links TRBV5-1 to TRBJ2-3; D is perhaps TRBD1 (6 bases). The CDR3 loop spans 17 amino acids. CDR1 and CDR2 (germline): SGHRS, YFSETQ. The DNA of the CDR3 is TGCGCCAGCAGCGGAACAAACAGGGCGATCAGCACATATACGCAGTATTTT. Its protein product is CASSGTNRAISTYTQYF. Supplemented by reference TRBV5-1 and TRBJ2-3, the full variable domain reads KAGVTQTPRYLIKTRGQQVTLSCSPISGHRSVSWYQQTPGQGLQFLFEYFSETQRNKGNFPGRFSGRQFSNSRSEMNVSTLELGDSALYLCASSGTNRAISTYTQYFGPGTRLTVL.

A note on this clonotype: Because the CDR3 is missing its conserved closing phenylalanine or tryptophan, this is likely a read error. V and J are TRBV11-1 and TRBJ2-1; D unclear. CDR3 length: 14 residues. Per the germline V gene, CDR1 is SGHAT and CDR2 is FQDESV (reference sequence). Trimming took 3 bases from V and 7 from J, leaving 13 bases between them. The CDR3 protein is CASSLGGSLNEQFL. The CDR3 nucleotides are TGTGCCAGCAGCTTGGGCGGCAGCCTGAATGAGCAGTTCTTA.

The J gene is TRBJ2-7, the V gene TRBV14, with D tentatively TRBD1 (7 bases). The germline V gene has CDR1 SGHDN and CDR2 FVKESK. The V gene lost 4 bases and the J gene lost 4 bases, with 26 bases spanning the gap. This CDR3 contains 18 residues. This CDR3 is CASSLSNRRGTVSYEQYF. In DNA form, the CDR3 reads TGTGCCAGCAGCCTCTCCAACCGACGCGGGACAGTTAGTTACGAGCAGTACTTC.

This clonotype was recorded many times. V and J are TRBV20-1 and TRBJ2-7; perhaps D is TRBD1 or TRBD2 (5 bases each). Germline V gives CDR1 DFQATT, CDR2 SNEGSKA (reference sequence). The CDR3 covers 15 residues. Deletions cut 4 bases from V and 2 bases from J, with 18 bases between. CDR3 in amino acids: CSAKKGRDPPYEQYF. The DNA for the CDR3 is TGCAGTGCTAAGAAGGGACGGGATCCACCCTACGAGCAGTACTTC.

This clonotype was recorded at least ten times. The chain carries TRBV29-1 and TRBJ2-3; unclear D gene. V lost 3 bases and J lost 7, with 8 bases in between. Germline lookup yields CDR1 SQVTM and CDR2 ANQGSEA. The length of the CDR3 is 11 residues. The CDR3 DNA follows: TGCAGCGTTGACCCTGGGAATACGCAGTATTTT. It yields the protein CSVDPGNTQYF.

This chain uses TRBV10-3 with TRBJ1-1, with D hard to call. The length of the CDR3 is 14 residues. The germline gives CDR1 ENHRY, CDR2 SYGVKD. V was shortened by 1 base and J by 3 bases, with 9 bases between the two germline ends. The CDR3 DNA follows: TGTGCCATCAGTGAGTACGGAGCGGACACTGAAGCTTTCTTT. This sequence encodes CAISEYGADTEAFF.

This clonotype was seen a single time. The chain couples TRBV30 to TRBJ2-4; D unresolved. From germline, CDR1 is GTSNPN and CDR2 SVGIG (reference sequence). The CDR3 loop spans 15 amino acids. The ends were cut back, 0 bases at V and 0 bases at J, with 9 bases in the middle. The CDR3 bases are TGTGCCTGGAGTGTAGGCGTGGTAGCCAAAAACATTCAGTACTTC. This encodes CAWSVGVVAKNIQYF.